The entry below gives a single T cell receptor beta chain sequence along with its context. Reverse transcription used roughly 0.5 to 1 ug RNA and random hexamers. MiXCR, run by TCRdb on the immunoSEQ multiplex PCR reads, gives a single entry per CDR3 protein. The sample lists 150,000 to 200,000 distinct CDR3 sequences; more than 85% were seen once. These data come from a study of CD8 T cells in Susac syndrome. This CDR3 has 16 residues. Germline trimming cut 5 bases from V and 6 bases from J; bases unmatched to any gene: 8. Germline CDR1 LNHDA, CDR2 SQIVND (reference sequence). The rearrangement uses TRBV19 and TRBJ1-5, with 12 bases fitting TRBD1. The receptor was isolated from a human donor with Susac syndrome. The sequenced sample consisted of CD4+ T cells from PBMCs. CDR3 nucleotide sequence: TGTGCCAGTAGTGGAGGGACAGGGGGCGGCGGTCAGCCCCAGCATTTT. This gives the protein CASSGGTGGGGQPQHF.